The 22 T cell receptor beta chains below come from one sample, sequenced in a study of regulatory T cells in long-lasting Graves disease. Time point here: newly diagnosed GD, antithyroid drugs for less than 3 months. PBMC RNA served as the TCR library source. Combining iRepertoire HTBI primers with Arm-PCR of CDR3 regions, the authors built TCR beta libraries. TCRdb reprocessed the multiplex PCR reads with MiXCR, giving one entry per CDR3 protein. The data show a few hundred thousand distinct CDR3 sequences, approximately 15% seen once. The sample was also reused in another study, on T cells in Graves' hyperthyroidism and ophthalmopathy.

Material: peripheral blood mononuclear cells (PBMCs), obtained at new diagnosis, from a patient treated with antithyroid drugs. These TCRs come from a woman in her fifties or sixties with Graves disease.

This clonotype was seen repeatedly, ten times or more. The rearrangement uses TRBV6-1 and TRBJ2-2; 10 nucleotides agree with TRBD1. CDR3 size: 17 residues. Trimming took 10 bases from V and 0 from J; bases not matched to a gene: 11. CDR1 and CDR2 from the germline V gene are MNHNS and SASEGT. The CDR3 is CATTNRDRGSNTGELFF. As DNA, the CDR3 is TGTGCCACTACTAACCGGGACAGGGGATCGAACACCGGGGAGCTGTTTTTT.

Notes on this clonotype: An end of the junction differs from the germline gene, which may be a read error. The V gene is TRBV6-4, the J gene TRBJ1-2; D unclear. The CDR3 extends over 12 amino acids. Per germline, CDR1 MRHNA and CDR2 SNTAGT. The CDR3 region has the DNA TGTACCAGCAGTTACGGCGACTATGGCTACACCTTC. It specifies CTSSYGDYGYTF.

The V and J genes are TRBV7-8 and TRBJ1-1, with a tentative D call TRBD1 (5 bases). This CDR3 spans 15 amino acids. V was cut by 6 bases and J by 3 bases, with 17 bases left in between. Germline V CDR1 and CDR2: SGHVS, FQNEAQ. The CDR3 is CASRLMGLGDTEAFF. CDR3 nucleotides: TGTGCCAGCAGACTCATGGGGCTCGGGGACACTGAAGCTTTCTTT.

The table lists this clonotype with many counts. The chain employs TRBV5-1 and TRBJ2-2; tentative D call: TRBD2 (6 bases). CDR3 size: 15 residues. The germline V and J ends were trimmed by 1 base and 6 bases, with 13 bases remaining between them. Germline CDR1 is SGHRS and CDR2 is YFSETQ. The CDR3 DNA reads as TGCGCCAGCAGCTTGTCACTAGCCAGCGCCGGGGAGCTGTTTTTT. It codes for CASSLSLASAGELFF.

The V and J genes are TRBV20-1 and TRBJ2-5; TRBD2 agrees at 11 bases. This CDR3 contains 13 residues. After removal of 5 bases from V and 7 bases from J, the junction contained 6 bases not matched to a gene. Germline V gives CDR1 DFQATT, CDR2 SNEGSKA (reference sequence). Here the CDR3 reads CSAPSGGTRTQYF. As DNA, the CDR3 is TGCAGTGCTCCTAGCGGGGGGACAAGGACCCAGTACTTC.

This clonotype was found many times. The CDR3 protein is CSAPGQRSSYEQYF. Written as DNA, the CDR3 is TGCAGTGCACCGGGACAGCGGAGCTCCTACGAGCAGTACTTC. V usage is TRBV20-1 and J usage is TRBJ2-7; 7 bases are shared with TRBD1. Germline loops: CDR1 DFQATT, CDR2 SNEGSKA (reference sequence). The V gene end was trimmed by 6 bases and the J gene end by 0 bases; junction bases not matched to a gene: 8. The CDR3 extends over 14 amino acids.

This clonotype has ten or more counts. The chain couples TRBV30 to TRBJ1-1; D is unresolved. This CDR3 spans 14 amino acids. CDR1 and CDR2 (germline): GTSNPN, SVGIG (reference sequence). The ends were cut back, 4 bases at V and 1 base at J, with 13 bases in the middle. The CDR3 loop reads CAWKEGLENTEAFF. CDR3 DNA: TGTGCCTGGAAGGAAGGGCTGGAGAACACTGAAGCTTTCTTT.

This clonotype was seen a handful of times. The chain joins TRBV20-1 to TRBJ2-7; 16 bases align to TRBD2. The CDR3 extends over 17 amino acids. The junction had 6 bases not matched to a gene; V was cut back by 4 bases and J by 0 bases. The germline V gene has CDR1 DFQATT and CDR2 SNEGSKA (reference sequence). The CDR3 DNA sequence: TGCAGTGCTAAGGGACTAGCGGGAGGGGCCCTCTCCTACGAGCAGTACTTC. Translating it yields CSAKGLAGGALSYEQYF.

The chain combines TRBV30 with TRBJ2-7; TRBD1 matches at 7 bases. Unmatched junction bases numbered 10, after V lost 2 bases and J lost 3 bases. The CDR3 totals 15 residues. Germline V gene data show CDR1 as GTSNPN and CDR2 as SVGIG (reference sequence). The CDR3 DNA is TGTGCCTGGAGTATGAGACAGGGATTTTTCTACGAGCAGTACTTC. Its translation: CAWSMRQGFFYEQYF.

This clonotype has ten or more counts. J is TRBJ2-1 and V is TRBV7-3; 12 bases are shared with TRBD2. The CDR3 length is 15 residues. The V gene's germline CDR1 is SGHTA and CDR2 FQGTGA. V dropped 4 bases and J dropped 3; count of bases not matched to a gene: 1. In nucleotides, the CDR3 is TGTGCCAGCAGCTGGACTAGCGGGAACTACAATGAGCAGTTCTTC. As protein: CASSWTSGNYNEQFF.

There are many counts of this clonotype. The rearrangement uses TRBV9 and TRBJ2-1; tentative D call: TRBD2 (5 bases). The CDR3 length is 13 residues. Germline values: CDR1 SGDLS, CDR2 YYNGEE. The V and J ends lost 1 base and 5 bases respectively, with 7 bases between them. The CDR3 sequence is CASSVRGDNEQFF. The CDR3 DNA follows: TGTGCCAGCAGCGTACGGGGAGACAATGAGCAGTTCTTC.

With respect to this clonotype: An end of the junction differs from the germline gene, which may be a read error. This chain links TRBV28 with TRBJ2-7, with TRBD1 matching over 8 bases. This CDR3 spans 15 amino acids. From germline, CDR1 is MDHEN and CDR2 SYDVKM. CDR3 sequence: CASSLRDRQTYEQYF. Here the CDR3 DNA reads TGCGCCAGCAGCCTCCGGGACAGGCAGACCTACGAGCAGTACTTC.

Ten or more counts support this clonotype. The chain is built from TRBV10-3 and TRBJ1-1; TRBD1 aligns across 8 bases. Germline V CDR1 and CDR2: ENHRY, SYGVKD. After removal of 4 bases from V and 3 bases from J, the junction contained 16 bases not matched to a gene. This CDR3 contains 18 residues. CDR3 residues: CAISGPAGTGHRYTEAFF. CDR3 nucleotide sequence: TGTGCCATCAGTGGGCCTGCCGGGACAGGTCATCGGTACACTGAAGCTTTCTTT.

This clonotype was counted between two and nine times. The rearrangement uses TRBV29-1 and TRBJ2-7; 10 bases map to TRBD2. There are 14 residues in the CDR3. Germline V gene data show CDR1 as SQVTM and CDR2 as ANQGSEA. V shed 6 bases and J 2 bases; nucleotides not matched to a gene: 7. CDR3 DNA sequence: TGCAGCGTCGCTGCTAGCGGGAGCACCTACGAGCAGTACTTC. This gives the protein CSVAASGSTYEQYF.

This clonotype was seen a few times. The rearrangement links TRBV5-1 to TRBJ2-1; the match to TRBD2 covers 11 bases. Per the germline V gene, CDR1 is SGHRS and CDR2 is YFSETQ. V dropped 0 bases and J dropped 2; count of bases not matched to a gene: 7. The CDR3 extends over 18 amino acids. The CDR3 sequence: CASSLGLAGPGPYNEQFF. The CDR3 bases are TGCGCCAGCAGCTTGGGACTAGCGGGGCCCGGACCCTACAATGAGCAGTTCTTC.

The table lists this clonotype with many counts. The J gene is TRBJ2-5, the V gene TRBV19; 9 bases fit TRBD1. From germline, CDR1 is LNHDA and CDR2 SQIVND (reference sequence). The J segment lost 4 bases and the V segment lost 7 bases, leaving 13 bases of the junction unmatched. The CDR3 is made up of 16 amino acids. CDR3 sequence reads: CASKTRDRESGETQYF. In nucleotides, the CDR3 is TGTGCCAGTAAGACCCGGGACAGGGAGTCGGGAGAGACCCAGTACTTC.

This clonotype was recorded at least ten times. The chain joins TRBV5-1 to TRBJ2-7; 8 bases agree with TRBD1. CDR3 length equals 15 residues. The V gene end was trimmed by 2 bases and the J gene end by 5 bases; junction bases not matched to a gene: 9. Germline V gives CDR1 SGHRS, CDR2 YFSETQ. The CDR3 bases are TGCGCCAGCAGCTTTGTGGCCGGACAGGGTAACGAGCAGTACTTC. Amino acid sequence: CASSFVAGQGNEQYF.

A note on this clonotype: At one end, the junction sequence differs from germline, possibly due to a read error. The chain combines TRBV3-1 with TRBJ1-1; D possibly corresponds to TRBD1 (6 bases). Germline values: CDR1 LGHDT, CDR2 YNNKEL (reference sequence). The CDR3 has 16 amino acids. The CDR3 spells CASSQVRGIRSTEALF. The DNA of the CDR3 is TGTGCCAGCAGCCAAGTTAGGGGGATACGGAGCACTGAAGCTCTCTTT.

This chain joins TRBV9 and TRBJ2-2, with 9 bases identical to TRBD2. The CDR3 is 17 residues long. J gave up 4 bases and V 3 bases, and 10 bases lay outside the gene matches. Germline assignment: CDR1 SGDLS and CDR2 YYNGEE. The CDR3 reads CASSAQRGRVGTGELFF. Here the CDR3 DNA reads TGTGCCAGCAGCGCCCAGCGCGGGAGGGTCGGCACCGGGGAGCTGTTTTTT.

The V call is TRBV7-9, the J call TRBJ1-2, with a tentative D call TRBD1 (5 bases). Germline V gene lookup returns CDR1 SEHNR and CDR2 FQNEAQ (reference sequence). The CDR3 contains 14 residues. V was trimmed by 4 bases and J by 8 bases, leaving 17 bases between them. This CDR3 reads CASSSEGGGEGYTF. The CDR3 region has the DNA TGTGCCAGCAGCTCAGAGGGAGGAGGGGAAGGCTACACCTTC.

The DNA of the CDR3 is TGTGCCATCAGTGTCGGCTCGGGCGGGATGGCGAACACCGGGGAGCTGTTTTTT. This translates into CAISVGSGGMANTGELFF. The chain joins TRBV10-3 to TRBJ2-2; D is perhaps TRBD2 (6 bases). Between the trimmed V and J ends, which lost 4 bases and 0 bases, there was a span of 18 bases. This CDR3 is built from 18 residues. Germline V gives CDR1 ENHRY, CDR2 SYGVKD.

This clonotype was seen many times. The genes are TRBV2 and TRBJ1-1; no reliable D call. CDR1 and CDR2 (germline): SNHLY, FYNNEI. The V and J ends lost 1 base and 4 bases respectively, with 7 bases between them. The CDR3 loop spans 13 amino acids. The CDR3: CASSEDLLTEAFF. CDR3 nucleotide sequence: TGTGCCAGCAGTGAAGATCTTCTCACTGAAGCTTTCTTT.